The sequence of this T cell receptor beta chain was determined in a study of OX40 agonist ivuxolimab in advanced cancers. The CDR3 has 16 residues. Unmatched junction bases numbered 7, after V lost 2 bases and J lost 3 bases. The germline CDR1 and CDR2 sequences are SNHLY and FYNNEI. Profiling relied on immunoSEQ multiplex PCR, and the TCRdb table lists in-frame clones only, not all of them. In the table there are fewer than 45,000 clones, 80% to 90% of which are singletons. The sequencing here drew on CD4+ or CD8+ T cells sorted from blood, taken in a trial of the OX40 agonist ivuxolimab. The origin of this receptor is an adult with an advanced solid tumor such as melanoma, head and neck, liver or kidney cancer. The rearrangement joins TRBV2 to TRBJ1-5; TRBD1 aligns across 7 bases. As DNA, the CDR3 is TGTGCCAGCAGTGAATGGGGACAGAAATCCAATCAGCCCCAGCATTTT. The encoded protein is CASSEWGQKSNQPQHF.